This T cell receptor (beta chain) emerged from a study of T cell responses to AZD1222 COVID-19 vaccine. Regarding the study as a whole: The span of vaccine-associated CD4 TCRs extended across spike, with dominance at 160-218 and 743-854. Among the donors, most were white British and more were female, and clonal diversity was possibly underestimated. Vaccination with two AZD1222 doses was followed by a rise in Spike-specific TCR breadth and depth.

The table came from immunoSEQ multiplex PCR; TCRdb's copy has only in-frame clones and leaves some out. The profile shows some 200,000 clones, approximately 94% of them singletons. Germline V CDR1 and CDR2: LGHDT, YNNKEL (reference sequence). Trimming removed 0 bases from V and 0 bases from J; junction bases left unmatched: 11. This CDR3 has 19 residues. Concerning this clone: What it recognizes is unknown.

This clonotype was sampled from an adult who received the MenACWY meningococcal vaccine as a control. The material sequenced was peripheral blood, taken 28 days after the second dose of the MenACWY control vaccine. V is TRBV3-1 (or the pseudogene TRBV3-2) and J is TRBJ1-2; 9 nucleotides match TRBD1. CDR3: CASSQDGTDRGRANYGYTF. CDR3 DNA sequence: TGTGCCAGCAGCCAAGACGGGACGGACAGGGGTCGAGCTAACTATGGCTACACCTTC.